One and the same sample provided the 21 T cell receptor beta chains below, sequenced in a study of T cells expressing NK-cell markers. TCRdb reworked the 5' RACE reads into one entry per CDR3 protein, no DNA. Its table lists about 150,000 distinct CDR3 sequences. Sequenced: blood T cells: a sorted CD56 or NKG2C T cell subset, CD4+ or CD8+ T cells, or bulk PBMC T cells (not recorded which). The receptors originated from a man between 18 and 35 years old in good health.

V usage is TRBV20-1 and J usage is TRBJ2-1; as DNA is missing, the TRBD2 call by TCRdb cannot be tested. This CDR3 is 17 amino acids long. In germline, CDR1 is DFQATT, CDR2 SNEGSKA (reference sequence). Here the CDR3 reads CSASSLPTSGEYNEQFF.

This chain connects TRBV11-1 to TRBJ2-1; the TCRdb call, TRBD2, lacks DNA for checking. CDR3 length: 14 residues. CDR1 is SGHAT and CDR2 is FQDESV in the germline V gene (reference sequence). The CDR3: CASSLTGLGNEQFF.

The genes are TRBV7-2 and TRBJ2-1; TCRdb designates TRBD2, a call that cannot be tested without DNA. Per the germline V gene, CDR1 is SGHTA and CDR2 is FQGNSA. The CDR3 sequence is 14 residues long. CDR3 region: CASSGERHYNEQFF.

The gene calls are TRBV11-2 and TRBJ2-1; TCRdb picks TRBD1, but there is no DNA to check that call. The V gene's germline CDR1 is SGHAT and CDR2 FQNNGV. The CDR3 has 17 amino acids. CDR3 sequence: CASSLVGGDPAVGEQFF. The full variable domain, completed using reference TRBV11-2 and TRBJ2-1, is EAGVAQSPRYKIIEKRQSVAFWCNPISGHATLYWYQQILGQGPKLLIQFQNNGVVDDSQLPKDRFSAERLKGVDSTLKIQPAKLEDSAVYLCASSLVGGDPAVGEQFFGPGTRLTVL.

The V call is TRBV2, the J call TRBJ2-1. The CDR3 runs to 14 residues. Germline CDR1 SNHLY, CDR2 FYNNEI. CDR3 residues: CASSASFGGIEQFF.

The chain joins TRBV27 to TRBJ1-1. This CDR3 is built from 13 residues. Looked up from germline, CDR1 is MNHEY and CDR2 is SMNVEV (reference sequence). CDR3 sequence reads: CASSELERPEAFF.

The chain employs TRBV12-3 or TRBV12-4 and TRBJ2-1; TCRdb designates TRBD2, a call that cannot be tested without DNA. This CDR3 spans 15 amino acids. The CDR3 spells CASSGPGLGTNEQFF.

J is TRBJ2-1 and V is TRBV30; TCRdb reports TRBD1, a call that lacks DNA to check it against. The CDR3 runs to 15 residues. Germline V CDR1 and CDR2: GTSNPN, SVGIG (reference sequence). The CDR3 protein is CAWIEGTGGAGEQFF.

The chain recombines TRBV4-3 with TRBJ2-2; TCRdb indicates TRBD2, and absent DNA this call remains unverified. CDR1 and CDR2 from the germline V gene are LGHNA and YSLEER. This CDR3 spans 16 amino acids. CDR3 sequence reads: CASSQDGGSRPGELFF.

The gene calls are TRBV7-9 and TRBJ2-3; TCRdb indicates TRBD1, and absent DNA this call remains unverified. The CDR3 loop spans 15 amino acids. Germline V gives CDR1 SEHNR, CDR2 FQNEAQ (reference sequence). The CDR3 is CASSLEGGFTDTQYF.

The rearrangement joins TRBV18 to TRBJ1-4. Germline V gene data show CDR1 as KGHSH and CDR2 as LQKENI. The CDR3 has 17 amino acids. CDR3 amino acids: CASSPPEIYRLNEKLFF.

This rearrangement joins TRBV5-5 to TRBJ2-1; no DNA is available, so the TRBD2 call from TCRdb remains unchecked. The V gene's germline CDR1 is SGHKS and CDR2 YYEKEE (reference sequence). This CDR3 is 11 amino acids long. CDR3 in amino acids: CASSDSDEQFF.

CDR3 region: CASSPRQGGPYEQYF. The chain is built from TRBV18 and TRBJ2-7; the TCRdb D gene call, TRBD1, has no DNA to confirm it. Germline CDR1 and CDR2: KGHSH and LQKENI. CDR3 length: 15 residues.

The CDR3 region is CASSQGPQRTGELFF. The chain is built from TRBV3-1 and TRBJ2-2; TCRdb's D gene call, TRBD1, goes unchecked for lack of DNA. This CDR3 spans 15 amino acids. Germline V gene sequence: CDR1 LGHDT, CDR2 YNNKEL (reference sequence). Based on the CDR3 plus reference TRBV3-1 and TRBJ2-2, the full variable domain is DTAVSQTPKYLVTQMGNDKSIKCEQNLGHDTMYWYKQDSKKFLKIMFSYNNKELIINETVPNRFSPKSPDKAHLNLHINSLELGDSAVYFCASSQGPQRTGELFFGEGSRLTVL.

J is TRBJ2-1 and V is TRBV7-9; no DNA is available, so the TRBD2 call from TCRdb remains unchecked. The CDR3 covers 12 residues. The germline V gene encodes CDR1 SEHNR and CDR2 FQNEAQ (reference sequence). This chain's CDR3 is CASSTGLTEQFF.

The genes are TRBV7-2 and TRBJ2-1; TCRdb's assignment of TRBD2 cannot be checked, as there is no DNA. Germline V gives CDR1 SGHTA, CDR2 FQGNSA. The CDR3 is 14 amino acids. The CDR3 spells CATRIRLARNEQFF.

The chain combines TRBV28 with TRBJ2-5; the TCRdb D gene call, TRBD2, has no DNA to confirm it. Per the germline V gene, CDR1 is MDHEN and CDR2 is SYDVKM. CDR3 size: 16 residues. This chain's CDR3 is CASSLLPAGEIETQYF. Full variable domain (remainder filled in from reference TRBV28 and TRBJ2-5): DVKVTQSSRYLVKRTGEKVFLECVQDMDHENMFWYRQDPGLGLRLIYFSYDVKMKEKGDIPEGYSVSREKKERFSLILESASTNQTSMYLCASSLLPAGEIETQYFGPGTRLLVL.

The J gene is TRBJ2-1, the V gene TRBV2; as DNA is missing, the TRBD1 call by TCRdb cannot be tested. CDR1 and CDR2 (germline): SNHLY, FYNNEI. This CDR3 region has 15 residues. The CDR3 loop is CASSAGADGDNEQFF. Variable domain in full (rest from reference TRBV2 and TRBJ2-1): EPEVTQTPSHQVTQMGQEVILRCVPISNHLYFYWYRQILGQKVEFLVSFYNNEISEKSEIFDDQFSVERPDGSNFTLKIRSTKLEDSAMYFCASSAGADGDNEQFFGPGTRLTVL.

The chain joins TRBV24-1 to TRBJ2-1. The CDR3 loop spans 16 amino acids. Germline V gene lookup returns CDR1 KGHDR and CDR2 SFDVKD. The CDR3 spells CATSDQDRSSYNEQFF.

This CDR3 is CASSGAVPSGSMTDTQYF. This chain joins TRBV7-8 and TRBJ2-3; as DNA is missing, the TRBD2 call by TCRdb cannot be tested. The germline CDR1 and CDR2 sequences are SGHVS and FQNEAQ. The CDR3 is 18 residues long.

This rearrangement joins TRBV4-1 to TRBJ2-1; TCRdb lists TRBD1, though no DNA is available to test this call. There are 16 residues in the CDR3. The V gene's germline CDR1 is MGHRA and CDR2 YSYEKL. CDR3 amino acids: CASSQAGRQDYNEQFF.